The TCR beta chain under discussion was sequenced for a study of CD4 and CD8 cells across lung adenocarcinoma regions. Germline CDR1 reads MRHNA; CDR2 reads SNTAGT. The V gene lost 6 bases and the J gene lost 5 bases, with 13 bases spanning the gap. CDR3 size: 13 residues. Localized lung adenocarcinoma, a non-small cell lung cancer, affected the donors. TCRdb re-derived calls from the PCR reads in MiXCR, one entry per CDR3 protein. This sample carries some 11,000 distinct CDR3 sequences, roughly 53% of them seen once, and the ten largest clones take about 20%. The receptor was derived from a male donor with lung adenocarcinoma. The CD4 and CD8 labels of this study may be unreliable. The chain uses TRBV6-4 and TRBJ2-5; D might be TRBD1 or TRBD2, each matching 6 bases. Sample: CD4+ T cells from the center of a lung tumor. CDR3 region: CASRTWRGETQYF. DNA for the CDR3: TGTGCCAGCAGGACCTGGAGGGGGGAGACCCAGTACTTC.